These 3 T cell receptor beta chains originate from one sample sequenced in a study of blood T cells in healthy people across ages. PCR was performed a second time for about 7 to 11 cycles using a sample-barcoded 5' primer and a J-beta primer mix. TCRdb reanalysed the 5' RACE reads using MiXCR and keeps one entry per CDR3 protein. The table lists around 670,000 distinct CDR3 sequences, about 30% of them singletons. The source material was blood. The receptor set was obtained from a woman of 80 years or more in good health.

V and J are TRBV6-1 and TRBJ2-4; the D gene is possibly TRBD2 (5 bases). The CDR3 loop spans 12 amino acids. Trimming took 8 bases from V and 15 from J, leaving 20 bases between them. Germline assignment: CDR1 MNHNS and CDR2 SASEGT. The CDR3 DNA is TGTGCCAGCTTAGGAACGGGATTTTATTCGTACTTC. The encoded protein is CASLGTGFYSYF.

As to this clonotype: This sequence may be a read error, since a much larger clone differs from it by one base. J is TRBJ2-7 and V is TRBV28; TRBD1 aligns across 8 bases. The V segment lost 4 bases and the J segment 2 bases; nucleotides outside the gene matches: 7. There are 15 residues in the CDR3. CDR1 is MDHEN and CDR2 is SYDVKM in the germline V gene. CDR3 nucleotides: TGTGCCAGCAGTTGGATTGGGACAGGCGCCTACGAGCAGTACTTC. Its protein is CASSWIGTGAYEQYF.

A remark on this clonotype: A much more abundant neighbour one base away suggests this may be a read error. The CDR3 loop is CSAPGQGCNEQYF. The CDR3 DNA reads as TGCAGTGCCCCCGGACAGGGTTGCAACGAGCAGTACTTC. The V call is TRBV20-1, the J call TRBJ2-7; TRBD1 agrees at 8 bases. Unmatched junction bases numbered 9, after V lost 6 bases and J lost 5 bases. The CDR3 contains 13 residues. Germline CDR1 DFQATT, CDR2 SNEGSKA (reference sequence).